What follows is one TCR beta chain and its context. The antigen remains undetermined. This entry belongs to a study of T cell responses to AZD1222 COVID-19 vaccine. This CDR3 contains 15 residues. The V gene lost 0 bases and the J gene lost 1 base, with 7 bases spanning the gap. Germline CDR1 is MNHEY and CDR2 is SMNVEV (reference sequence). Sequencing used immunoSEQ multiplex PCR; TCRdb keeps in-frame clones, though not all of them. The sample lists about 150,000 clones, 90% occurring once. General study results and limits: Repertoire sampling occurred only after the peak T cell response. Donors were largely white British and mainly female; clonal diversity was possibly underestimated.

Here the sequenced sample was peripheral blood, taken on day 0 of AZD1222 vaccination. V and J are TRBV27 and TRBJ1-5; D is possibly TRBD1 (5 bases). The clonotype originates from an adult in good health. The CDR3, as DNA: TGTGCCAGCAGTTTATCGTGGGGGAGCAATCAGCCCCAGCATTTT. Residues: CASSLSWGSNQPQHF.